The T cell receptor beta chain under discussion was sequenced for a study of CD8 T cells in Susac syndrome. With respect to this clonotype: The antigen is not known.

Reverse transcription of roughly 0.45 to 1 ug RNA was performed with random hexamers. An immunoSEQ multiplex PCR amplified TCR beta CDR3 over 54 Vbeta and 13 Jbeta. Each CDR3 protein gets one entry after TCRdb re-called the immunoSEQ multiplex PCR reads with MiXCR. The sample carries more than 90,000 distinct CDR3 sequences, more than 85% recorded once. The CDR3 contains 16 residues. Germline values: CDR1 SGHVS, CDR2 FQNEAQ. V trimming: 5 bases; J trimming: 0 bases; junction bases outside the gene matches: 4. Sequencing of TCR beta drew on CD8+ and CD4+ T cells from blood. Negative isolation yielded the CD8+ and CD4+ T cells, while FACS enriched the TEMRA cells. Study-level points and caveats: The study acknowledged a relatively small number of individuals in its TCR sequencing and HLA analysis.

This clonotype originated in a human donor with multiple sclerosis. The chain joins TRBV7-8 to TRBJ2-6; 7 bases line up with TRBD1. Sequenced input: CD4+ T cells from PBMCs. The CDR3 loop is CASSTRTGSGANVLTF. The DNA for the CDR3 is TGTGCCAGCAGCACTAGGACAGGCTCTGGGGCCAACGTCCTGACTTTC.